This T cell receptor beta chain was identified during a study of T cell responses to AZD1222 COVID-19 vaccine. The data were produced by immunoSEQ multiplex PCR, yet TCRdb's version contains in-frame clones alone and is incomplete. Here the sample spans tens of thousands of clones, more than 85% being singletons. Worth noting for this clone: The antigen is unknown.

The study's findings and limits: In a largely white British group with more females than males, clonal diversity was possibly underestimated.

Trimming removed 3 bases from V and 4 bases from J; junction bases left unmatched: 10. The CDR3 length is 16 residues. Germline V lookup: CDR1 SGHAT, CDR2 FQNNGV. J is TRBJ1-2 and V is TRBV11-2; TRBD1 agrees at 8 bases. Sequencing used peripheral blood, obtained 28 days after the second AZD1222 dose. The sequence was collected from an adult who received the AZD1222 COVID-19 vaccine. The CDR3 DNA sequence: TGTGCCAGCAGCTTGATTACTCAGGGGGCGGGCTATGGCTACACCTTC. Protein: CASSLITQGAGYGYTF.